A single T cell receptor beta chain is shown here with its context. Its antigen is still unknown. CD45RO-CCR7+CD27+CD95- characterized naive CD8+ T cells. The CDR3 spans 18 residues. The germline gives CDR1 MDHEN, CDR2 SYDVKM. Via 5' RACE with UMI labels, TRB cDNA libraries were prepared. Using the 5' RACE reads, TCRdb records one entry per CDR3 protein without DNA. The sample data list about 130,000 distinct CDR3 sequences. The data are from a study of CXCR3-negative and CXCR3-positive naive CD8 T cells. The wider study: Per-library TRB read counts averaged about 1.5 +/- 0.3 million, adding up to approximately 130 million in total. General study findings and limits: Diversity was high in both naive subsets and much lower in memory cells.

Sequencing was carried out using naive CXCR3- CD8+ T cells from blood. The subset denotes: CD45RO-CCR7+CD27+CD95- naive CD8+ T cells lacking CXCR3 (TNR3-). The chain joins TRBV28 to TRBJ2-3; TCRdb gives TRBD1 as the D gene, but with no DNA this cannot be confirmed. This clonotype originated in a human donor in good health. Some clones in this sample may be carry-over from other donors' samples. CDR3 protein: CASSLRTGGPTSTDTQYF.